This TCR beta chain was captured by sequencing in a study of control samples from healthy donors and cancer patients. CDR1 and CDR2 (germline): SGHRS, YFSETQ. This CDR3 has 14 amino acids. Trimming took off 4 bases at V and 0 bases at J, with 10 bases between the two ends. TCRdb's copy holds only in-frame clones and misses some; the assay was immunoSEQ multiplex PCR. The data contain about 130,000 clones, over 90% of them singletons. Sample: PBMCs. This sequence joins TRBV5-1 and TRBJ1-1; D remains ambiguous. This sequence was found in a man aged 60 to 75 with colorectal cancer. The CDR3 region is CASSTPLMNTEAFF. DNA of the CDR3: TGCGCCAGCAGCACGCCACTCATGAACACTGAAGCTTTCTTT.